This is a list of T cell receptor beta chains from one sample in a study of blood T cell repertoires in COVID-19. This table comes from immunoSEQ multiplex PCR, and its TCRdb copy is limited to in-frame clones, with some not included. The sample carries tens of thousands of clones, more than 65% recorded once. The sequenced sample consisted of peripheral blood. The source of these receptors is a woman aged 45-65 years with acute or convalescent COVID-19. Each CDR3 is given with its conserved first and last residue. The order of the fields is clone size, J gene, V gene, D gene, CDR3 DNA, CDR3 protein. The D gene is left open where the match is weak. Rows give clone size only sometimes, using once, few, many, or a class for an expanded clone.

clone size: NA; J gene: TRBJ2-3; V gene: TRBV7-2; D gene: NA; CDR3 DNA: TGTGCCAGCAGCCCGGACAGCCTCGGCACAGATACGCAGTATTTT; CDR3 protein: CASSPDSLGTDTQYF
clone size: NA; J gene: TRBJ2-5; V gene: TRBV5-6; D gene: TRBD2; CDR3 DNA: TGTGCCAGCCTTACCCAATTAGCGGGAATTAGTGGAGAGACCCAGTACTTC; CDR3 protein: CASLTQLAGISGETQYF
clone size: NA; J gene: TRBJ1-4; V gene: TRBV29-1; D gene: TRBD1; CDR3 DNA: TGCAGCGCCGACAGGGGAAAGGGGAAGGTGTTTTTT; CDR3 protein: CSADRGKGKVFF
clone size: NA; J gene: TRBJ2-5; V gene: TRBV3-1/TRBV3-2; D gene: NA; CDR3 DNA: TGTGCCAGCAGCGCCCCTCGATGGGGGGGCGAAGAGACCCAGTACTTC; CDR3 protein: CASSAPRWGGEETQYF
clone size: NA; J gene: TRBJ1-5; V gene: TRBV25-1; D gene: NA; CDR3 DNA: TGTGCCAGCAGTGAGCTGGCCGGGTTGAGTCAGCCCCAGCATTTT; CDR3 protein: CASSELAGLSQPQHF
clone size: NA; J gene: TRBJ2-2; V gene: TRBV28; D gene: NA; CDR3 DNA: TGTGCCAGCACCCCTATCCAGGGGACCGGGGAGCTGTTTTTT; CDR3 protein: CASTPIQGTGELFF
clone size: NA; J gene: TRBJ2-3; V gene: TRBV27; D gene: TRBD2; CDR3 DNA: TGTGCCAGCAGTTTAACGGCGGGGGGGCACACAGATACGCAGTATTTT; CDR3 protein: CASSLTAGGHTDTQYF
clone size: NA; J gene: TRBJ2-2; V gene: TRBV2; D gene: TRBD1; CDR3 DNA: TGTGCCAGCAGGGGGACAGGGGGTCCGAACACCGGGGAGCTGTTTTTT; CDR3 protein: CASRGTGGPNTGELFF
clone size: NA; J gene: TRBJ1-2; V gene: TRBV28; D gene: NA; CDR3 DNA: TGTGCCAGCAGCACAGGTCCCGACTATGGCTACACCTTC; CDR3 protein: CASSTGPDYGYTF
clone size: NA; J gene: TRBJ2-1; V gene: TRBV11-2; D gene: NA; CDR3 DNA: TGTGCCAGCACCTCCGCAGGGGCCGGCTCCTACAATGAGCAGTTCTTC; CDR3 protein: CASTSAGAGSYNEQFF
clone size: NA; J gene: TRBJ1-5; V gene: TRBV19; D gene: NA; CDR3 DNA: TGTGCCAGTAGTATATCGGGAGGCAATCAGCCCCAGCATTTT; CDR3 protein: CASSISGGNQPQHF
clone size: NA; J gene: TRBJ2-7; V gene: TRBV29-1; D gene: NA; CDR3 DNA: TGCAGCGTTGAGGGGGCGACTTCCTACGAGCAGTACTTC; CDR3 protein: CSVEGATSYEQYF
clone size: NA; J gene: TRBJ2-3; V gene: TRBV7-8; D gene: TRBD2; CDR3 DNA: TGTGCCAGCAGCTTAGTTGTAGCGGGTAGCACAGATACGCAGTATTTT; CDR3 protein: CASSLVVAGSTDTQYF
clone size: NA; J gene: TRBJ1-2; V gene: TRBV6-5; D gene: TRBD1; CDR3 DNA: TGTGCCAGCACCGCGGACAGGCGGGGGGATGGCTACACCTTC; CDR3 protein: CASTADRRGDGYTF
clone size: NA; J gene: TRBJ2-1; V gene: TRBV5-1; D gene: NA; CDR3 DNA: TGCGCCAGCAGCTCTACGCTAACGACAATATTAGACAATGAGCAGTTCTTC; CDR3 protein: CASSSTLTTILDNEQFF
clone size: NA; J gene: TRBJ2-4; V gene: TRBV11-2; D gene: NA; CDR3 DNA: TGTGCCAGCAGCCCAGACATCCTAGCCAAAAACATTCAGTACTTC; CDR3 protein: CASSPDILAKNIQYF
clone size: NA; J gene: TRBJ2-7; V gene: TRBV4-1; D gene: TRBD2; CDR3 DNA: TGCGCCAGCAGCCACAGGTTGGGACTAGCGGGAGGGTACGAGCAGTACTTC; CDR3 protein: CASSHRLGLAGGYEQYF
clone size: NA; J gene: TRBJ2-4; V gene: TRBV7-2; D gene: NA; CDR3 DNA: TGTGCCAGCAGCCCAGTTGAGCAAACTATACTAGCCAAAAACATTCAGTACTTC; CDR3 protein: CASSPVEQTILAKNIQYF
clone size: NA; J gene: TRBJ2-1; V gene: TRBV10-3; D gene: NA; CDR3 DNA: TGTGCCTCAATGGGGGGGGCGCTTGATGAGCAGTTCTTC; CDR3 protein: CASMGGALDEQFF
clone size: NA; J gene: TRBJ2-5; V gene: TRBV18; D gene: NA; CDR3 DNA: TGTGCCAGCTCACCACTTCGTTCCCAAGAGACCCAGTACTTC; CDR3 protein: CASSPLRSQETQYF
clone size: NA; J gene: TRBJ2-5; V gene: TRBV10-3; D gene: TRBD2; CDR3 DNA: TGTGCCATCAGTGTAAGCGGGGCATTGGTGGAGACCCAGTACTTC; CDR3 protein: CAISVSGALVETQYF
clone size: NA; J gene: TRBJ1-5; V gene: TRBV4-2; D gene: NA; CDR3 DNA: TGTGCCAGCAGCCAAGAGTCAGCGGGGGGCGGAGGTCAGCCCCAGCATTTT; CDR3 protein: CASSQESAGGGGQPQHF
clone size: NA; J gene: TRBJ1-3; V gene: TRBV24-1; D gene: TRBD1; CDR3 DNA: TGTGCCACCAGTGAAGGGAACAGGGGCGGAGGAAACACCATATATTTT; CDR3 protein: CATSEGNRGGGNTIYF
clone size: NA; J gene: TRBJ1-5; V gene: TRBV5-8; D gene: NA; CDR3 DNA: TGTGCCAGCAGCTTGGAAGAGGGGGTGCAGCCCCAGCATTTT; CDR3 protein: CASSLEEGVQPQHF
clone size: NA; J gene: TRBJ1-1; V gene: TRBV3-1/TRBV3-2; D gene: TRBD1; CDR3 DNA: TGTGCCAGCAGCCAGGGGACAGAGAGGTCTGAAGCTTTCTTT; CDR3 protein: CASSQGTERSEAFF
clone size: NA; J gene: TRBJ1-2; V gene: TRBV28; D gene: NA; CDR3 DNA: TGTGCCAGCAGTCAAATCCATCCCGGGGGTCCCCTTAACTATGGCTACACCTTC; CDR3 protein: CASSQIHPGGPLNYGYTF
clone size: NA; J gene: TRBJ1-2; V gene: TRBV18; D gene: NA; CDR3 DNA: TGTGCCAGCTCACCCCAAAGACAATTTAACTATGGCTACACCTTC; CDR3 protein: CASSPQRQFNYGYTF
clone size: few; J gene: TRBJ1-6; V gene: TRBV2; D gene: NA; CDR3 DNA: TGTGCCAGCAGTGAAGCGCTAATACGGTCGTCTTCACCCCTCCACTTT; CDR3 protein: CASSEALIRSSSPLHF
clone size: NA; J gene: TRBJ1-2; V gene: TRBV19; D gene: TRBD1; CDR3 DNA: TGTGCCAGTAGCCGTACAGGGGGCGTCTATGGCTACACCTTC; CDR3 protein: CASSRTGGVYGYTF
clone size: NA; J gene: TRBJ1-1; V gene: TRBV11-2; D gene: TRBD1; CDR3 DNA: TGTGCCAGCGGCCCGGGACAGGGGCTGTCTGAAGCTTTCTTT; CDR3 protein: CASGPGQGLSEAFF
clone size: once; J gene: TRBJ2-1; V gene: TRBV6-2/TRBV6-3; D gene: NA; CDR3 DNA: TGTGCCAGCAGCCAACCTGGGCCCGAGAATGAGCAGTTCTTC; CDR3 protein: CASSQPGPENEQFF
clone size: NA; J gene: TRBJ2-1; V gene: TRBV10-3; D gene: TRBD2; CDR3 DNA: TGTGCCACCGCCGCGGGACAGATACTAGCGGGTCCGGCGTACAATGAGCAGTTCTTC; CDR3 protein: CATAAGQILAGPAYNEQFF
clone size: NA; J gene: TRBJ2-3; V gene: TRBV6-5; D gene: TRBD1; CDR3 DNA: TGTGCCAGCTCCCTCAGGGGGCCATCCACAGATACGCAGTATTTT; CDR3 protein: CASSLRGPSTDTQYF
clone size: NA; J gene: TRBJ2-1; V gene: TRBV19; D gene: NA; CDR3 DNA: TGTGCCAGTAGTCTCGGTTGGGGCCCTGGCGGAAGCTCCTACAATGAGCAGTTCTTC; CDR3 protein: CASSLGWGPGGSSYNEQFF
clone size: few; J gene: TRBJ1-1; V gene: TRBV21-1; D gene: NA; CDR3 DNA: TGTGCCAGCAGCAAGGACAGGGGGAGAACTGAAGCTTTCTTT; CDR3 protein: CASSKDRGRTEAFF
clone size: NA; J gene: TRBJ1-3; V gene: TRBV6-1; D gene: NA; CDR3 DNA: TGTGCCAGCAGTGAAGGGGCCGCTGGGCGTTATATGGATTTT; CDR3 protein: CASSEGAAGRYMDF
clone size: NA; J gene: TRBJ2-5; V gene: TRBV27; D gene: TRBD2; CDR3 DNA: TGTGCCAGCACCCAGATGGCGGGAGAAGAGACCCAGTACTTC; CDR3 protein: CASTQMAGEETQYF
clone size: NA; J gene: TRBJ2-7; V gene: TRBV11-2; D gene: NA; CDR3 DNA: TGTGCCAGCAGCTTAACAGGTCGCAGCGAGCAGTACTTC; CDR3 protein: CASSLTGRSEQYF
clone size: NA; J gene: TRBJ1-1; V gene: TRBV14; D gene: NA; CDR3 DNA: TGTGCCAGCAGAGGGGGTCCGAACACTGAAGCTTTCTTT; CDR3 protein: CASRGGPNTEAFF
clone size: NA; J gene: TRBJ2-7; V gene: TRBV3-1/TRBV3-2; D gene: NA; CDR3 DNA: TGTGCCAGCAGCCAAGATCTTCTAGCGAGGGAGCAGTACTTC; CDR3 protein: CASSQDLLAREQYF
clone size: NA; J gene: TRBJ2-2; V gene: TRBV7-9; D gene: NA; CDR3 DNA: TGTGCCAGCAGCTTACAGCGGACGAACACCGGGGAGCTGTTTTTT; CDR3 protein: CASSLQRTNTGELFF
clone size: NA; J gene: TRBJ2-3; V gene: TRBV27; D gene: TRBD2; CDR3 DNA: TGTGCCAGCAGGGGACTAGCGGGGGGGCCCCAACAGTATTTT; CDR3 protein: CASRGLAGGPQQYF
clone size: NA; J gene: TRBJ1-1; V gene: TRBV7-9; D gene: TRBD1; CDR3 DNA: TGTGCCAGCAGCAACCGGGACAGGGGCAACACTGAAGCTTTCTTT; CDR3 protein: CASSNRDRGNTEAFF
clone size: NA; J gene: TRBJ2-5; V gene: TRBV9; D gene: NA; CDR3 DNA: TGTGCCAGCAGCAAGAGAAGGGGACTGCAAGAGACCCAGTACTTC; CDR3 protein: CASSKRRGLQETQYF
clone size: few; J gene: TRBJ2-5; V gene: TRBV20-1; D gene: TRBD2; CDR3 DNA: TGCAGTGCTAGTTTGGTAGCGGGGTACGAGACCCAGTACTTC; CDR3 protein: CSASLVAGYETQYF
clone size: few; J gene: TRBJ2-7; V gene: TRBV7-9; D gene: NA; CDR3 DNA: TGTGCCAGCAGCTTAGGTCCGGGGGAGCAGTACTTC; CDR3 protein: CASSLGPGEQYF
clone size: NA; J gene: TRBJ2-6; V gene: TRBV23-1; D gene: TRBD2; CDR3 DNA: TGCGCCAGCAGTCAATCGAAGCGGGGTGGCTTATCTGGGGCCAACGTCCTGACTTTC; CDR3 protein: CASSQSKRGGLSGANVLTF
clone size: NA; J gene: TRBJ1-3; V gene: TRBV6-5; D gene: NA; CDR3 DNA: TGTGCCAGCAGGGGGCTGGGGGGAAACACCATATATTTT; CDR3 protein: CASRGLGGNTIYF